This note documents a single T cell receptor beta chain sequence. Original processing methods: The assay estimated nucleated cells by amplifying reference gene primers. The protocol was immunoSEQ multiplex PCR, while the TCRdb copy is restricted to in-frame clones and leaves out a portion. D and trimming were read from the DNA, whereas the V and J calls and clone size are those reported in that table. The sample carries roughly 200,000 clones, about 91% recorded once. Participant ages covered about 18 to 90 years across about 22 US areas. Deletions cut 5 bases from V and 0 bases from J, with 13 bases between. This CDR3 region has 16 residues. The germline CDR1 and CDR2 sequences are MDHEN and SYDVKM. This record comes from a study of blood T cell repertoires in COVID-19. Across the whole study: Spain, Italy and the United States supplied samples that represented acute and convalescent COVID-19. Nucleic acid was either cDNA or gDNA, and it came from T cells, B-cell-depleted T cells, or PBMCs.

The chain carries TRBV28 and TRBJ1-4, with D unclear. Sequencing was done on a sample of PBMCs or T cells enriched from blood (not recorded which). This TCR came from a woman aged 40 to 50 with acute COVID-19. The CDR3 region is CASSVRLSATNEKLFF. For the CDR3, the DNA is TGTGCCAGCAGTGTCCGCCTGTCGGCAACTAATGAAAAACTGTTTTTT.